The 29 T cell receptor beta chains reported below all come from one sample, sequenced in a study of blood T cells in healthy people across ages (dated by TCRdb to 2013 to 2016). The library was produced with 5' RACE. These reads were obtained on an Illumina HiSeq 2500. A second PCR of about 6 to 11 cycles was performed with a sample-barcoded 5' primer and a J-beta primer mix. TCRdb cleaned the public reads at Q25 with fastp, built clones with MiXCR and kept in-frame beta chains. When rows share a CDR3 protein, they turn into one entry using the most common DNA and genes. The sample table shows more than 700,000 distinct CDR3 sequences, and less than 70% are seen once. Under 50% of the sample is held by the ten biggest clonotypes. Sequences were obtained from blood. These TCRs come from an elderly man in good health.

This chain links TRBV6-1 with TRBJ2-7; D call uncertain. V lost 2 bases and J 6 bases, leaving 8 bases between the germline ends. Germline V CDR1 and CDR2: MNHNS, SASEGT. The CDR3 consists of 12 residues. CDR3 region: CASSEYALEQYF. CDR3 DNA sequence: TGTGCCAGCAGTGAATACGCTCTCGAGCAGTACTTC.

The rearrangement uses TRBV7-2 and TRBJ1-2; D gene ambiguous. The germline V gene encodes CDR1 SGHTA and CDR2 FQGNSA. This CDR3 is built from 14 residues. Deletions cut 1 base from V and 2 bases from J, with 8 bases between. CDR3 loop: CASSLVWQNYGYTF. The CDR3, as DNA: TGTGCCAGCAGCTTAGTCTGGCAGAACTATGGCTACACCTTC.

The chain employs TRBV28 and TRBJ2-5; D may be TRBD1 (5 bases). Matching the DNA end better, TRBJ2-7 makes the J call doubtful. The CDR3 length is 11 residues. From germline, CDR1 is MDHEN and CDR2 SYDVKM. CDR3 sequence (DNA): TGTGCCAGCACGACAGAATACGAGCAGTACTTC. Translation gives CASTTEYEQYF.

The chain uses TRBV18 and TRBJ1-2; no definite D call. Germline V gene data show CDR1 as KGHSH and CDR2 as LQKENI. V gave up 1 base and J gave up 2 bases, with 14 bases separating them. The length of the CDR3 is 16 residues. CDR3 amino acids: CASSPLAGEYNYGYTF. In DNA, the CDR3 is TGTGCCAGCTCACCACTGGCAGGAGAGTACAACTATGGCTACACCTTC.

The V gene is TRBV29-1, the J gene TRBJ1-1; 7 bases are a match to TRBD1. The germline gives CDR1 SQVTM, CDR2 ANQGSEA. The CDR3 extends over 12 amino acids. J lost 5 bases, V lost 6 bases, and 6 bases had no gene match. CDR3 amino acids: CSVRTGWTEAFF. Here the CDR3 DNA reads TGCAGCGTGAGGACAGGCTGGACTGAAGCTTTCTTT.

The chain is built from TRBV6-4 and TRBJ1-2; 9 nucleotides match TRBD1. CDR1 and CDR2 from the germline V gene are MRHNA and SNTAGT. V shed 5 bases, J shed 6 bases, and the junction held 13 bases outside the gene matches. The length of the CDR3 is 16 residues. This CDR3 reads CASSSNRGPLPDGYTF. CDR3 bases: TGTGCCAGCAGTTCTAACAGGGGGCCACTCCCTGATGGCTACACCTTC.

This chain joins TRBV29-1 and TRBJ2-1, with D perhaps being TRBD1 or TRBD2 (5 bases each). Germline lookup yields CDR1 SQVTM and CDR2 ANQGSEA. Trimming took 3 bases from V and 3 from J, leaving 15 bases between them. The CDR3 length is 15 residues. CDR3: CSVERMSGSYNEQFF. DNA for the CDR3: TGCAGCGTTGAGCGGATGTCAGGGAGCTACAATGAGCAGTTCTTC.

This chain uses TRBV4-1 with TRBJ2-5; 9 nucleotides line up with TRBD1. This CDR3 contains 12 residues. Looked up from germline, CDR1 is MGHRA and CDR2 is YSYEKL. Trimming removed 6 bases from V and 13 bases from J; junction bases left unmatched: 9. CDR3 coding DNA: TGCGCCAGCAGTACGGGACAGGGAGTGCGGTACTTC. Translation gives CASSTGQGVRYF.

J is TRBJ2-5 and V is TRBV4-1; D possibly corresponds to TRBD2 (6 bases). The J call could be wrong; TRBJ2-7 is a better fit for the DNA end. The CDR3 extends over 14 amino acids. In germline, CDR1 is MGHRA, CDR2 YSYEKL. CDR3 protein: CASSPGGPAYEQYF. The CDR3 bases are TGCGCCAGCAGCCCAGGAGGGCCCGCCTACGAGCAGTACTTC.

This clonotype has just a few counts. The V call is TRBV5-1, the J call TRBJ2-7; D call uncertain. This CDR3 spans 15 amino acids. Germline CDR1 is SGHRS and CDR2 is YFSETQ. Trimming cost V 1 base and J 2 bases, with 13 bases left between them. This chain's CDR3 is CASSLSAAVTYEQYF. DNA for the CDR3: TGCGCCAGCAGCTTGAGCGCGGCGGTAACCTACGAGCAGTACTTC.

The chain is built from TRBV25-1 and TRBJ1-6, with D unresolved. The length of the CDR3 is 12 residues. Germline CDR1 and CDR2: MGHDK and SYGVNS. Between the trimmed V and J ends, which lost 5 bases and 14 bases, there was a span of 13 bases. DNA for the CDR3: TGTGCCAGCAGTAGCAGTCAAGGCACCCTCCACTTT. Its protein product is CASSSSQGTLHF.

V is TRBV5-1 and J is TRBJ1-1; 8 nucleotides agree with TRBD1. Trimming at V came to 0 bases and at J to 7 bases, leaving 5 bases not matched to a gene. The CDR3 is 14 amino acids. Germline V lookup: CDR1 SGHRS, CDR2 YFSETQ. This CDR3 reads CASSLDPGGGEAFF. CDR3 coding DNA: TGCGCCAGCAGCTTGGATCCAGGGGGCGGTGAAGCTTTCTTT.

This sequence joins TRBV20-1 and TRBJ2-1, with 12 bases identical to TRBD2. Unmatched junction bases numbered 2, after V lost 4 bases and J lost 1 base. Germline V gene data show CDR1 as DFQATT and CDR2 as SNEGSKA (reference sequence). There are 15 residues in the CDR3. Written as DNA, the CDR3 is TGCAGTGCTACCGGGACTAGCGGGTCCTACAATGAGCAGTTCTTC. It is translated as CSATGTSGSYNEQFF.

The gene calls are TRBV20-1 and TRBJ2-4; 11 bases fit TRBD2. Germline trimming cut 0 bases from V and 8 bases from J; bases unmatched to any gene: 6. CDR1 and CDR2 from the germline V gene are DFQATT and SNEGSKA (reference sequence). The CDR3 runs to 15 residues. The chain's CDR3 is CSAREVAGGRDIQYF. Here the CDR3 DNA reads TGCAGTGCTAGAGAAGTAGCGGGGGGGAGGGACATTCAGTACTTC.

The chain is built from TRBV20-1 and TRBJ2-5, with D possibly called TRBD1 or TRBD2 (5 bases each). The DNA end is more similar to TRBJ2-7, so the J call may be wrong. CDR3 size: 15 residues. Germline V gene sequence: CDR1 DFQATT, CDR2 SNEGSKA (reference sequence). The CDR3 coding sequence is TGCAGTGCTAGAGATCGGTCCCGGGGCAACTACGAGCAGTACTTC. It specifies CSARDRSRGNYEQYF.

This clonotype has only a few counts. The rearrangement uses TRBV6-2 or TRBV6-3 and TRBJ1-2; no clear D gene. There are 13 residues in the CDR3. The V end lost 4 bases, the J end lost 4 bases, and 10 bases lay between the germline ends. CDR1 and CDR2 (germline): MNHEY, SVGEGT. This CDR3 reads CASSFTPGYGYTF. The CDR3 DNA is TGTGCCAGCAGTTTCACCCCTGGCTATGGCTACACCTTC.

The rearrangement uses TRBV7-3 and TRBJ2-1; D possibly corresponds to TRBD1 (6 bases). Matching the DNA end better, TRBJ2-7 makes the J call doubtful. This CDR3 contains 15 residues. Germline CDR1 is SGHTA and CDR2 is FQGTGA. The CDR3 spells CASSASGAGFFEQYF. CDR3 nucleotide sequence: TGTGCCAGCAGCGCCTCAGGGGCCGGCTTCTTTGAGCAGTACTTC.

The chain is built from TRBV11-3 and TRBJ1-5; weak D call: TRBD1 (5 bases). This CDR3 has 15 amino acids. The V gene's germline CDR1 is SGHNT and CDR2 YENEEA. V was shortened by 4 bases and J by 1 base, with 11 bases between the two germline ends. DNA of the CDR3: TGTGCCAGCAGCTACAGACAGTACAGCAATCAGCCCCAGCATTTT. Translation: CASSYRQYSNQPQHF. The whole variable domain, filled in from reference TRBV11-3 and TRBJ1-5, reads EAGVVQSPRYKIIEKKQPVAFWCNPISGHNTLYWYLQNLGQGPELLIRYENEEAVDDSQLPKDRFSAERLKGVDSTLKIQPAELGDSAVYLCASSYRQYSNQPQHFGDGTRLSIL.

CDR3 nucleotide sequence: TGCGCCAGCAGCTTCGAAACTAACTATGGCTACACCTTC. Translation gives CASSFETNYGYTF. The chain combines TRBV5-1 with TRBJ1-2; D unclear. V lost 2 bases and J 0 bases, leaving 5 bases between the germline ends. The germline CDR1 and CDR2 sequences are SGHRS and YFSETQ. CDR3 length: 13 amino acids. The variable domain in full, completed from reference TRBV5-1 and TRBJ1-2, reads KAGVTQTPRYLIKTRGQQVTLSCSPISGHRSVSWYQQTPGQGLQFLFEYFSETQRNKGNFPGRFSGRQFSNSRSEMNVSTLELGDSALYLCASSFETNYGYTFGSGTRLTVV.

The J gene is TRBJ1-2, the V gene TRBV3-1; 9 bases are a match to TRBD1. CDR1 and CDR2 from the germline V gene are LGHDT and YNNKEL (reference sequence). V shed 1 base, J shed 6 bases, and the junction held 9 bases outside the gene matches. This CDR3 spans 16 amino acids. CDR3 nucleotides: TGTGCCAGCAGCCAAGGCGGACAGGGGCCCTATAATGGCTACACCTTC. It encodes CASSQGGQGPYNGYTF.

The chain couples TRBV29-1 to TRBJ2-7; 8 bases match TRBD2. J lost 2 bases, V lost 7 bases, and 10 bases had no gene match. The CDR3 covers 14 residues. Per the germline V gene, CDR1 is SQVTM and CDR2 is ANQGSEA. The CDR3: CSAVLAVGTYEQYF. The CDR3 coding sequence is TGCAGCGCCGTACTAGCGGTTGGGACCTACGAGCAGTACTTC.

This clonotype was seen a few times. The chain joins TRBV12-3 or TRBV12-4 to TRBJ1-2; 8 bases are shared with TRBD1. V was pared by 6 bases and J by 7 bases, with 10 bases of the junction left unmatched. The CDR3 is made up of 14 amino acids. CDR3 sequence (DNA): TGTGCCAGCAGCCTGGGTCGACAGGGGACTGGCTACACCTTC. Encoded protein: CASSLGRQGTGYTF.

CDR3 DNA sequence: TGTGCCAGCAGTGATCCCCAGGATCCCACTGAAGCTTTCTTT. Translating gives CASSDPQDPTEAFF. The chain recombines TRBV28 with TRBJ1-1; D is unresolved. Between the trimmed V and J ends, which lost 5 bases and 4 bases, there was a span of 14 bases. CDR1 MDHEN and CDR2 SYDVKM come from the germline V gene. The CDR3 contains 14 residues.

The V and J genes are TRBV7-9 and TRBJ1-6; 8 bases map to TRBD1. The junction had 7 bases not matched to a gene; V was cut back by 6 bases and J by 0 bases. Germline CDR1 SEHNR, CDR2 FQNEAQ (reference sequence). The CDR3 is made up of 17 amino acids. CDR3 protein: CASRSRTGSSYNSPLHF. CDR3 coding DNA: TGTGCCAGCAGAAGTCGGACAGGGAGCTCCTATAATTCACCCCTCCACTTT.

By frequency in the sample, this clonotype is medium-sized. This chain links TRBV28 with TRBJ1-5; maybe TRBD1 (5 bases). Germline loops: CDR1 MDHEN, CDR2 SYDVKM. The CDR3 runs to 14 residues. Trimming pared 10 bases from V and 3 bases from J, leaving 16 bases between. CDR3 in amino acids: CATRVQVFNQPQHF. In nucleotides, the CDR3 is TGTGCCACCAGGGTACAGGTTTTCAATCAGCCCCAGCATTTT.

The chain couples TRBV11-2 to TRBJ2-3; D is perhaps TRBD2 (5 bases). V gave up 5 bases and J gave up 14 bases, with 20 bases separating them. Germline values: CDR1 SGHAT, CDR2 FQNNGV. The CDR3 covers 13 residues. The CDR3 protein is CASSGGGPRYAYF. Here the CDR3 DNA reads TGTGCCAGCAGCGGCGGCGGGCCCAGATACGCGTATTTT.

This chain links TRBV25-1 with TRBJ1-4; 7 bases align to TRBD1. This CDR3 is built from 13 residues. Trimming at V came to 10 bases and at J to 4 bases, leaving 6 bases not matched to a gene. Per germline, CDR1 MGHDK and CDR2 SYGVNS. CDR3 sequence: CATKDRRNEKLFF. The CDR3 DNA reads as TGTGCCACCAAGGACAGGCGTAATGAAAAACTGTTTTTT. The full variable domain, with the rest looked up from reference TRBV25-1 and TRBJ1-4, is EADIYQTPRYLVIGTGKKITLECSQTMGHDKMYWYQQDPGMELHLIHYSYGVNSTEKGDLSSESTVSRIRTEHFPLTLESARPSHTSQYLCATKDRRNEKLFFGSGTQLSVL.

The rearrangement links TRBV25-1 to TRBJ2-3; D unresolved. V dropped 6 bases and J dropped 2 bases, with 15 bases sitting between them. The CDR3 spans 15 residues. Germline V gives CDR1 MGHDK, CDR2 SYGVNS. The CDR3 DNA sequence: TGTGCCAGCAGCCCCTGGCGGTCCAACACAGATACGCAGTATTTT. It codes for CASSPWRSNTDTQYF.

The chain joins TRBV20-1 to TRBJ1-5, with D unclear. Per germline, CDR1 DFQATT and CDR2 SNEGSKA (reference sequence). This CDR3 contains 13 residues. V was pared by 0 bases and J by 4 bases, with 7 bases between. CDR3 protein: CSARDSTNQPQHF. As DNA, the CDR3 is TGCAGTGCTAGAGATAGTACTAATCAGCCCCAGCATTTT.